This T cell receptor beta chain came from a study of blood T cell repertoires in COVID-19. Overall study: Donors in the United States, Italy and Spain gave samples during acute or convalescent COVID-19.

The germline V gene has CDR1 MNHEY and CDR2 SMNVEV (reference sequence). J was trimmed by 0 bases and V by 2 bases; bases with no gene match: 6. CDR3 length equals 16 residues. Original processing methods: Reference gene primer amplification gave nucleated cell count estimates. This table comes from immunoSEQ multiplex PCR, and its TCRdb copy is limited to in-frame clones, with some not included. V and J calls plus clone size are reproduced from that table; the DNA served to infer D and trimming. The sample yields fewer than 300,000 clones, about 87% seen once. The sample was peripheral blood. The chain joins TRBV27 to TRBJ2-7, with 8 bases matching TRBD2. This TCR was sampled from a woman aged 50 to 60 with COVID-19, enrolled during active disease. CDR3 protein: CASSLAGGPISYEQYF. The CDR3 DNA follows: TGTGCCAGCAGTTTAGCGGGAGGTCCCATCTCCTACGAGCAGTACTTC.